Listed here are 15 T cell receptor beta chains from one sample, sequenced in a study of cytomegalovirus exposure and HLA in healthy donors. Vbeta (60) and Jbeta (13) primers were used in the PCR. Measured with immunoSEQ multiplex PCR; TCRdb has only the in-frame clones, and not every one. The table has about 190,000 clones, about four fifths seen once. Material: PBMCs. Receptors were obtained from a man aged 25 to 45 in good health and CMV-seropositive.

The gene calls are TRBV27 and TRBJ1-2, with D uncertain. The CDR3 spans 14 residues. Trimming removed 2 bases at V and 2 bases at J, with 9 bases between. In germline, CDR1 is MNHEY, CDR2 SMNVEV (reference sequence). The CDR3 DNA follows: TGTGCCAGCAGTTTAGGCCCAGCGAACTATGGCTACACCTTC. This gives the protein CASSLGPANYGYTF.

V usage is TRBV30 and J usage is TRBJ1-5; D not resolved. The CDR3 loop spans 15 amino acids. Germline assignment: CDR1 GTSNPN and CDR2 SVGIG (reference sequence). Trimming took 3 bases from V and 0 from J, leaving 12 bases between them. CDR3 nucleotide sequence: TGTGCCTGGAGATCAGCGGGGAATAGCAATCAGCCCCAGCATTTT. This gives the protein CAWRSAGNSNQPQHF. Filled out from reference TRBV30 and TRBJ1-5, the complete variable domain reads SQTIHQWPATLVQPVGSPLSLECTVEGTSNPNLYWYRQAAGRGLQLLFYSVGIGQISSEVPQNLSASRPQDRQFILSSKKLLLSDSGFYLCAWRSAGNSNQPQHFGDGTRLSIL.

This clone was counted a single time. The chain is built from TRBV7-8 and TRBJ1-5, with 9 bases fitting TRBD1. The V gene's germline CDR1 is SGHVS and CDR2 FQNEAQ. CDR3 size: 16 residues. Unmatched junction bases numbered 8, after V lost 6 bases and J lost 2 bases. DNA of the CDR3: TGTGCCAGCAGGTCCGGGACAGGGTTGGGCAATCAGCCCCAGCATTTT. Amino acids: CASRSGTGLGNQPQHF.

In DNA, the CDR3 is TGTGCCAGCAGCTTACGGCAGGGAGGTACTGAAGCTTTCTTT. This codes for CASSLRQGGTEAFF. This rearrangement joins TRBV7-8 to TRBJ1-1, with D possibly being TRBD1 (5 bases). V was trimmed by 2 bases and J by 5 bases, leaving 12 bases between them. CDR3 size: 14 residues. Germline CDR1 is SGHVS and CDR2 is FQNEAQ.

This sequence joins TRBV27 and TRBJ1-5, with D possibly TRBD1 on 5 matching bases. The germline V and J ends were trimmed by 4 bases and 2 bases, with 15 bases remaining between them. The CDR3 has 16 amino acids. Germline CDR1 MNHEY, CDR2 SMNVEV (reference sequence). Here the CDR3 reads CASSSGDWYGNQPQHF. The CDR3 DNA is TGTGCCAGCAGTTCGGGGGACTGGTACGGCAATCAGCCCCAGCATTTT.

The J gene is TRBJ1-5, the V gene TRBV6-6; TRBD1 matches at 7 bases. V gave up 6 bases and J gave up 4 bases; unmatched junction bases: 12. Germline lookup yields CDR1 MNHNY and CDR2 SVGAGI (reference sequence). CDR3 length equals 16 residues. The DNA for the CDR3 is TGTGCCAGCAGCCGCACTAGGACAGGATGGAATCAGCCCCAGCATTTT. Protein: CASSRTRTGWNQPQHF.

The chain combines TRBV27 with TRBJ2-7; D perhaps matches TRBD2 (6 bases). Germline CDR1 reads MNHEY; CDR2 reads SMNVEV (reference sequence). V was pared by 4 bases and J by 1 base, with 20 bases between. CDR3 size: 17 residues. In DNA, the CDR3 is TGTGCCAGCAGTTCCCCGGCGGGGTCTAGCAGGTCCTACGAGCAGTACTTC. Translation: CASSSPAGSSRSYEQYF.

A single count supports this clone. The chain recombines TRBV4-3 with TRBJ1-3, with D tentatively TRBD1 (6 bases). Deletions cut 1 base from V and 2 bases from J, with 9 bases between. CDR1 and CDR2 from the germline V gene are LGHNA and YSLEER. CDR3 length: 15 residues. The CDR3 loop reads CASSQGTGTGNTIYF. In DNA, the CDR3 is TGCGCCAGCAGCCAAGGTACAGGGACTGGAAACACCATATATTTT.

In this sample, this clone turned up once. J is TRBJ2-2 and V is TRBV28, with 8 bases lining up with TRBD1. This CDR3 is 17 amino acids long. Germline CDR1 MDHEN, CDR2 SYDVKM. Trimming at V came to 10 bases and at J to 3 bases, leaving 16 bases not matched to a gene. CDR3 sequence (DNA): TGTGCCATCGCTCGGTCCATTCAGGGGGCTGACACCGGGGAGCTGTTTTTT. This translates into CAIARSIQGADTGELFF.

In this sample, this clone turned up once. J is TRBJ1-1 and V is TRBV7-2; possible D gene TRBD1, 6 bases. The CDR3 length is 16 residues. V was pared by 3 bases and J by 2 bases, with 16 bases between. Germline V gene data show CDR1 as SGHTA and CDR2 as FQGNSA. The CDR3 DNA reads TGTGCCAGCAGCTTCTACCCACAGGGTGGTAACACTGAAGCTTTCTTT. This sequence encodes CASSFYPQGGNTEAFF.

V usage is TRBV6-5 and J usage is TRBJ2-3; the match to TRBD2 covers 12 bases. CDR1 and CDR2 from the germline V gene are MNHEY and SVGAGI. Trimming took 6 bases from V and 3 from J; bases not matched to a gene: 4. This CDR3 has 15 amino acids. The CDR3 DNA is TGTGCCAGCAGACCTACTAGCGGGGGGACAGATACGCAGTATTTT. Amino acid sequence: CASRPTSGGTDTQYF.

The rearrangement links TRBV4-3 to TRBJ2-1, with 7 nucleotides matching TRBD2. With V trimmed by 5 bases and J by 5 bases, 9 bases remained unmatched. Germline V gene lookup returns CDR1 LGHNA and CDR2 YSLEER. The CDR3 is made up of 15 amino acids. CDR3 sequence (DNA): TGCGCCAGCAGCTCCCGATGGAGCGGGAACAATGAGCAGTTCTTC. The encoded protein is CASSSRWSGNNEQFF.

In DNA form, the CDR3 reads TGTGCCAGCAGCGTAGTGGGGACAGGCCTTCCTGGGGCCAACGTCCTGACTTTC. Amino acids: CASSVVGTGLPGANVLTF. The chain joins TRBV9 to TRBJ2-6, with 8 positions matching TRBD1. V trimming: 0 bases; J trimming: 2 bases; junction bases outside the gene matches: 7. The CDR3 runs to 18 residues. Germline V lookup: CDR1 SGDLS, CDR2 YYNGEE.

V is TRBV21-1 and J is TRBJ1-3. TRBV21-1 is described as a pseudogene. The CDR3 extends over 17 amino acids. For the CDR3, the DNA is TGTGCCAGCAGCAAAGAATCCGGGGGGGGCGGCGGAAACACCATATATTTT. Translated: CASSKESGGGGGNTIYF.

This clone has only a few counts. The chain recombines TRBV19 with TRBJ2-5; tentative D call: TRBD1 (6 bases). Near its end, the DNA agrees better with TRBJ2-7, so the J call may be wrong. The CDR3 contains 13 residues. CDR1 LNHDA and CDR2 SQIVND come from the germline V gene (reference sequence). The CDR3 sequence is CASSTGQLYEQYF. For the CDR3, the DNA is TGTGCCAGTAGTACAGGACAGCTCTACGAGCAGTACTTC.